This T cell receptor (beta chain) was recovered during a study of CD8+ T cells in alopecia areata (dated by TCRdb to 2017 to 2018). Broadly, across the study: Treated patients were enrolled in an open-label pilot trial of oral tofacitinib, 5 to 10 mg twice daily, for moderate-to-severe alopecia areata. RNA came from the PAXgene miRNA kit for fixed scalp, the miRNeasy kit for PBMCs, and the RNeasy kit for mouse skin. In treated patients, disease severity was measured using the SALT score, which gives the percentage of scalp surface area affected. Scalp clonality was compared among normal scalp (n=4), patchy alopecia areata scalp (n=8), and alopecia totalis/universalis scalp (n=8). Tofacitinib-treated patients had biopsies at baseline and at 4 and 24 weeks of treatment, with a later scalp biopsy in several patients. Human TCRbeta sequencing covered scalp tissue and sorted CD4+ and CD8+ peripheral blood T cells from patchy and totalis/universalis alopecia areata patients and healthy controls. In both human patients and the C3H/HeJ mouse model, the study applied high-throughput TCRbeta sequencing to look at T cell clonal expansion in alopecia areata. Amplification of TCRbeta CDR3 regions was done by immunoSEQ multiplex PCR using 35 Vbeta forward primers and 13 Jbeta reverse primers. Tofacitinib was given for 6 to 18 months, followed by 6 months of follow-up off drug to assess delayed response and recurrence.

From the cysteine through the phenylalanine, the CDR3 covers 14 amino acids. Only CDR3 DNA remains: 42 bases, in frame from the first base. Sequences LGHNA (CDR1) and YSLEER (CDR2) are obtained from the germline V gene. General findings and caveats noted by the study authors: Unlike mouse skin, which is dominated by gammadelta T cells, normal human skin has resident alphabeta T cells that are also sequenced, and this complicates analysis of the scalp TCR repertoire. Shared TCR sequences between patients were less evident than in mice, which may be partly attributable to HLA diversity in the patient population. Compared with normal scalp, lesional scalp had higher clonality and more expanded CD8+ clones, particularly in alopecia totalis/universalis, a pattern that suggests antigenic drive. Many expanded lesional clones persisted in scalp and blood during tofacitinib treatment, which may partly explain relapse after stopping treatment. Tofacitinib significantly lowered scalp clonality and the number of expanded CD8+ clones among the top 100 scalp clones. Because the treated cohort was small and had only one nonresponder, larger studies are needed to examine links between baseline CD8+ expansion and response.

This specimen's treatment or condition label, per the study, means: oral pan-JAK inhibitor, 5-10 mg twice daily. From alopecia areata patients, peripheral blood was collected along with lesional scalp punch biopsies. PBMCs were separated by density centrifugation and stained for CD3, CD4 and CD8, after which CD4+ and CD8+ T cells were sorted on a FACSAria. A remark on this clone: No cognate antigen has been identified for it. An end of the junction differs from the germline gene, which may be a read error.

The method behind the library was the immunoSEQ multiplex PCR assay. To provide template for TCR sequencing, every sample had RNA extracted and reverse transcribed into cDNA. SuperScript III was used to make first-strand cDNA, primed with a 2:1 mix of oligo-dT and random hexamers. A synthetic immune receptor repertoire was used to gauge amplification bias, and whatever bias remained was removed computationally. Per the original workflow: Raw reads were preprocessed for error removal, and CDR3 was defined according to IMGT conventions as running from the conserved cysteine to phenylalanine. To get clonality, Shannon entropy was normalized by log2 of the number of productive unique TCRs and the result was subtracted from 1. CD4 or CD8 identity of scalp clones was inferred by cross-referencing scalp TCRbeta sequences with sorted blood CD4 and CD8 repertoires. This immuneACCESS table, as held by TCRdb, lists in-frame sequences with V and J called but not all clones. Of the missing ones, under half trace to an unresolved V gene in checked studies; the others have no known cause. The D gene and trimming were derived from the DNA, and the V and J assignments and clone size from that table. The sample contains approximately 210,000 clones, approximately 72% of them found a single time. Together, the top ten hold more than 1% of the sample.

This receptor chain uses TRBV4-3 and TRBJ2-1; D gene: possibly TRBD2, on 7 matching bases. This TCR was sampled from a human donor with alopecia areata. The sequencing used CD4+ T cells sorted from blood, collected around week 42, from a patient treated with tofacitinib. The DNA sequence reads TGCGCCAGCAGCCTGGGGGAGCGGGACAATAAGCAGTTCTTC. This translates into CASSLGERDNKQFF.